Following are 3 T cell receptor beta chains from one sample sequenced in a study of molecular identifiers for immune sequencing clone quantification. One entry per CDR3 protein, called by TCRdb with MiXCR from the PCR reads. In the table there are about 510,000 distinct CDR3 sequences, about a fifth of which are singletons. Source material: naive CD8+ T cells from blood, with Jurkat cell RNA spiked in. The sample's subset: FACS-sorted CD8+CD4-CCR7+CD45RA+ naive T cells. All receptors derive from a human donor in good health. Some libraries in this study had Jurkat cell RNA spiked in.

This clonotype was counted once. This sequence may be a read error, since a much larger clone differs from it by one base. The chain has TRBV2 and TRBJ2-5, with a tentative D call TRBD2 (5 bases). CDR3 length: 15 residues. The V end lost 8 bases, the J end lost 8 bases, and 24 bases lay between the germline ends. The V gene's germline CDR1 is SNHLY and CDR2 FYNNEI. Written as DNA, the CDR3 is TGTGCCAGCCCCTGTCGGGGAGAGGGCCTGAGAACCCAGTACTTC. This codes for CASPCRGEGLRTQYF.

This clonotype was seen at least ten times. The V and J genes are TRBV28 and TRBJ1-1, with no clear D. CDR1 and CDR2 (germline): MDHEN, SYDVKM. V dropped 5 bases and J dropped 6 bases, with 22 bases sitting between them. The CDR3 contains 16 residues. CDR3 coding DNA: TGTGCCAGCAGTACGTCCTCCCTCGACCGACACCCTGAAGCTTTCTTT. It encodes CASSTSSLDRHPEAFF.

This clonotype was picked up many times. The chain joins TRBV7-9 to TRBJ2-3, with 7 bases matching TRBD2. The junction had 9 bases not matched to a gene; V was cut back by 3 bases and J by 6 bases. The CDR3 length is 15 residues. Germline V gene sequence: CDR1 SEHNR, CDR2 FQNEAQ (reference sequence). The CDR3 region has the DNA TGTGCCAGCAGCTTGTTCGGCGGGAGCAGCGATACGCAGTATTTT. It yields the protein CASSLFGGSSDTQYF.